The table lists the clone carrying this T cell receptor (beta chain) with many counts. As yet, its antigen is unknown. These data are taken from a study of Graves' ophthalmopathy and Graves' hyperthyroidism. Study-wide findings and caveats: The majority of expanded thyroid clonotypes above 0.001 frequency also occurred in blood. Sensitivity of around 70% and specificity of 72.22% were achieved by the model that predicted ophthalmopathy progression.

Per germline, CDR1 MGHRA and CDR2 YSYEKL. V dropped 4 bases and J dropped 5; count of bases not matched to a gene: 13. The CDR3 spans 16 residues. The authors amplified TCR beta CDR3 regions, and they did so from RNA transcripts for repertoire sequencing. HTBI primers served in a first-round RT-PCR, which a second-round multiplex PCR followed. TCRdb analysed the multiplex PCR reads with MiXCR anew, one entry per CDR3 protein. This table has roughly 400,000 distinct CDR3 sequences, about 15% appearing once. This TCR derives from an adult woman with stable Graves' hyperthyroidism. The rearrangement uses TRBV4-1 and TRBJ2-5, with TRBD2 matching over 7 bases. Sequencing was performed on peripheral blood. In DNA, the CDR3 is TGCGCCAGCAGCCGCCTACTAGCGAACGAGGGTGAGACCCAGTACTTC. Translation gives CASSRLLANEGETQYF.